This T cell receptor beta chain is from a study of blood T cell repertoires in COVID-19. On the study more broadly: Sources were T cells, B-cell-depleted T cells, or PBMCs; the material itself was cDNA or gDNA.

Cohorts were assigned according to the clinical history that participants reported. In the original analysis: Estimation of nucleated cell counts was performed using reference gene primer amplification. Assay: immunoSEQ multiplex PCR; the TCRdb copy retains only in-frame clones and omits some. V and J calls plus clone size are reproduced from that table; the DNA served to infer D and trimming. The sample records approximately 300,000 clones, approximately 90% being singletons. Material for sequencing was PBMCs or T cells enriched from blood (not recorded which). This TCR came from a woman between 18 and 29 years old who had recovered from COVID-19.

Here the CDR3 reads CASSQSGRAYNEQFF. The CDR3 nucleotides are TGTGCCAGCAGCCAAAGCGGGAGGGCCTACAATGAGCAGTTCTTC. The chain recombines TRBV7-9 with TRBJ2-1, with TRBD2 matching 10 bases. V lost 5 bases to trimming and J lost 2 bases; unmatched junction nucleotides: 3. Germline V CDR1 and CDR2: SEHNR, FQNEAQ (reference sequence). CDR3 length: 15 amino acids.